This is a list of T cell receptor beta chains from one sample in a study of CD8+CD57+ T cells in acquired aplastic anemia. A single record per CDR3 protein comes from TCRdb applying MiXCR to the reads. Of 150,000 to 180,000 distinct CDR3 sequences listed, roughly 54% are singletons. Sequenced input: sorted CD4+, CD8+, or CD8+CD57+ T cells (not recorded which) from PBMCs. The receptors were sampled from a human donor with aplastic anemia. Each CDR3 is given with its conserved first and last residue. The D gene is left open where the match is weak. Part of the rows lack a size; the others show once, few, many or a class for expanded clones.

size	D	V	length	J	DNA	CDR3
many	.	TRBV2	16	TRBJ1-6	TGTGCCAGCAGTGAATGGGCAGGTGAATGGGAGTCACCCCTCCACTTT	CASSEWAGEWESPLHF
.	TRBD1	TRBV6-1	14	TRBJ1-1	TGTGCCAGCAATCGACAGGGACAGAACACTGAAGCTTTCTTT	CASNRQGQNTEAFF
.	.	TRBV7-9	14	TRBJ2-7	TGTGCCAGCAGCTTAGATTTTGAGCGCTACGAGCAGTACTTC	CASSLDFERYEQYF
.	TRBD2	TRBV10-3	15	TRBJ2-1	TGTGCCATCAGTGGCACTAGCGGGAGGCGCCATGAGCAGTTCTTC	CAISGTSGRRHEQFF
.	TRBD1	TRBV10-3	13	TRBJ1-5	TGTGCCATCAGCGACAGGGGGCTACAGCCCCAGCATTTT	CAISDRGLQPQHF
.	TRBD2	TRBV9	14	TRBJ2-1	TGTGCCAGCAGCGAACTAGCGCGCTACAATGAGCAGTTCTTC	CASSELARYNEQFF
.	TRBD1	TRBV14	14	TRBJ2-7	TGTGCCAGCAGCCATACCGACAGGGGGGTCGAGCAGTACTTC	CASSHTDRGVEQYF
many	TRBD1	TRBV19	14	TRBJ2-7	TGTGCCAGTAGTAGCGGGACAGGGGCCTACGAGCAGTACTTC	CASSSGTGAYEQYF
.	.	TRBV7-2	14	TRBJ2-5	TGTTCCAGCAGGAACAGGGTTGGAATAGAGACCCAGTACTTC	CSSRNRVGIETQYF
.	.	TRBV7-2	13	TRBJ1-2	TGTGCCAGCAGCTTAGGGACGGGATATGGCTACACCTTC	CASSLGTGYGYTF
many	.	TRBV19	14	TRBJ1-1	TGTGCCAGTAGTGAACGTTCGAGGAACACTGAAGCTTTCTTT	CASSERSRNTEAFF
many	.	TRBV9	16	TRBJ2-7	TGTGCCAGTTCTTACGCCTTGACAGGTCATACCTACGAGCAGTACTTC	CASSYALTGHTYEQYF
few	TRBD2	TRBV7-8	15	TRBJ2-1	TGTGCCAGCAGCTTAGGGACTAGCGGGAGAGGTGAGCAGTTCTTC	CASSLGTSGRGEQFF
.	.	TRBV29-1	14	TRBJ2-1	TGCAGCGTTGCCCTGGTGCAGACATACAATGAGCAGTTCTTC	CSVALVQTYNEQFF
.	TRBD2	TRBV20-1	15	TRBJ2-1	TGCAGTGCTAGTCGGGCTAGCGGGCTCTACAATGAGCAGTTCTTC	CSASRASGLYNEQFF
.	.	TRBV2	16	TRBJ2-7	TGTGCCAGCAGTGGGGGCAGTTCGGAAGGATCCTACGAGCAGTACTTC	CASSGGSSEGSYEQYF
.	.	TRBV20-1	17	TRBJ2-1	TGCAGTGCCAGCAGGGCATGGTGGGGGGGCCGGTACAATGAGCAGTTCTTC	CSASRAWWGGRYNEQFF
.	TRBD2	TRBV12-3/TRBV12-4	19	TRBJ2-7	TGTGCCAGCAGTCCCGAGGGACTAGCGGGGCTCCACCTCTCCTACGAGCAGTACTTC	CASSPEGLAGLHLSYEQYF
.	TRBD2	TRBV2	14	TRBJ2-7	TGTGCCAGCTCTAGCGGGGGCCTCTCCTTCGAGCAGTACTTC	CASSSGGLSFEQYF
.	TRBD1	TRBV11-1	17	TRBJ2-7	TGTGCCAGCAGCTCGACATACGACGGACAGGGGCCCTACGAGCAGTACTTC	CASSSTYDGQGPYEQYF
.	TRBD1	TRBV10-3	17	TRBJ1-2	TGTGTCATCAGTGAGTGGAACAGGGGGCAAGTAAACTATGGCCACACCTTC	CVISEWNRGQVNYGHTF
few	.	TRBV5-1	15	TRBJ1-1	TGCGCCAGCAGCCTGCGGGCAGGTGGGGTCACTGAAGCTTTCTTT	CASSLRAGGVTEAFF
.	.	TRBV6-5	13	TRBJ1-5	TGTGCCAGCAATTACTCGCGTCCGGAGGACCAGCATTTT	CASNYSRPEDQHF
many	TRBD1	TRBV4-3	16	TRBJ1-1	TGCGCCAGCAGCCAAGATCGGCAGGGGGCGCGCACTGAAGCTTTCTTT	CASSQDRQGARTEAFF
many	.	TRBV5-1	14	TRBJ2-2	TGCGCCAGCAGCTATAGCGGGAACACCGGGGAGCTGTTTTTT	CASSYSGNTGELFF
many	.	TRBV15	16	TRBJ2-6	TGTGCCACCAGCAGAGATCGGGACTCTGGGGCCAACGTCCTGACTTTC	CATSRDRDSGANVLTF
.	TRBD2	TRBV15	17	TRBJ2-1	TGTGCCACCAGCAGACCCCGACTAGCGGGGGGGGGCGATGAGCAGTTCTTC	CATSRPRLAGGGDEQFF
many	.	TRBV5-1	15	TRBJ2-3	TGCGCCAGCAGCTTGCTGGACCCCGGGGGAGATACGCAGTATTTT	CASSLLDPGGDTQYF
.	TRBD2	TRBV19	16	TRBJ2-2	TGTGCCAGTAGACCACTAGCGGGAGTTGGGACCGGGGAGCTGTTTTTT	CASRPLAGVGTGELFF
many	.	TRBV2	15	TRBJ2-5	TGTGCCAGCAGTCCTGGGACTTTATCGGGGGAGACCCAGTACTTC	CASSPGTLSGETQYF
many	.	TRBV2	13	TRBJ2-7	TGTGCCAGCAGTGTGGGGCCTACCTACGAGCAGTACTTC	CASSVGPTYEQYF
many	.	TRBV7-2	16	TRBJ2-7	TGTGCCAGCAGCCAGGGGGGGTACGGGGCCACCTACGAGCAGTACTTC	CASSQGGYGATYEQYF
few	TRBD1	TRBV24-1	15	TRBJ2-5	TGTGCCACCAGTGAATCGGGACAGGGCCGAGAGACCCAGTACTTC	CATSESGQGRETQYF
many	.	TRBV12-3/TRBV12-4	15	TRBJ2-7	TGTGCCAGCAGTCGTTCTGCAGTACCTTCGTACGAGCAGTACTTC	CASSRSAVPSYEQYF
.	.	TRBV7-3	13	TRBJ1-5	TGTGCCAGCAGAATCTGGGGGAATCAGCCCCAGCATTTT	CASRIWGNQPQHF
many	TRBD2	TRBV2	18	TRBJ2-2	TGTGCCAGCACCTACCCGACTAGCGGGGGGTCCAGCACCGGGGAGCTGTTTTTT	CASTYPTSGGSSTGELFF
once	TRBD1	TRBV7-9	14	TRBJ2-5	TGTGCCAGCAGCTTGACAGGGGGCGTAGAGACCCAGTACTTC	CASSLTGGVETQYF
.	.	TRBV20-1	13	TRBJ2-7	TGCAGTGCCCAGGGGTTTGAATTCTACGAGCAGTACTTC	CSAQGFEFYEQYF
many	.	TRBV19	12	TRBJ1-5	TGTGCCAGTAGTAGCATCAATCAGCCCCAGCATTTT	CASSSINQPQHF
many	.	TRBV5-1	12	TRBJ1-2	TGCGCCAGCCAGGGGCAGGGAGAGGGCTACACCTTC	CASQGQGEGYTF
once	.	TRBV19	13	TRBJ1-2	TGTGCCAGCAGTACGGAGGGGCGGTATGGCTACACCTTC	CASSTEGRYGYTF
once	.	TRBV7-8	13	TRBJ2-1	TGTGCCAGCAGCTTAACAGAGGACAATGAGCAGTTCTTC	CASSLTEDNEQFF
.	TRBD1	TRBV25-1	17	TRBJ1-2	TGTGCCAGCAGTGAATTTGGCGGCCCAGGGGGGGACTATGGCTACACCTTC	CASSEFGGPGGDYGYTF
.	TRBD1	TRBV2	14	TRBJ1-5	TGTGCCACCAGACAGGGGGCGAGCAATCAGCCCCAGCATTTT	CATRQGASNQPQHF
.	.	TRBV7-2	13	TRBJ1-1	TGTGCCAGCAGCCCGGCCCTGAACACTGAAGCTTTCTTT	CASSPALNTEAFF
few	TRBD1	TRBV10-2	16	TRBJ2-7	TGCGCCAGCAGTCTTCTTACCGGGACAGGGGTCTACGAGCAGTACTTC	CASSLLTGTGVYEQYF
.	.	TRBV4-3	15	TRBJ1-1	TGCGCCAGCAGCCAAACGCCGGGACCCTTGTTGGTGGCTTTCTTT	CASSQTPGPLLVAFF
few	TRBD2	TRBV20-1	13	TRBJ2-7	TGCAGTGCTAGGGAGACTAGCAGCTACGAGCAGTACTTC	CSARETSSYEQYF
.	.	TRBV20-1	13	TRBJ2-7	TGCAGTGCTAGAAGGCCCAGCACCTACGAGCAGTACTTC	CSARRPSTYEQYF
many	.	TRBV2	14	TRBJ1-2	TGTGCCAGCAGTGAAGTGCGGGGCAACTATGGCTACACCTTC	CASSEVRGNYGYTF
many	.	TRBV5-6	14	TRBJ2-7	TGTGCCAGCAGGTTTGGTATCAGCTCCTACGAGCAGTACTTC	CASRFGISSYEQYF
many	.	TRBV19	16	TRBJ2-2	TGTGCCAGTAGCCCCCAGGGTACGCAAAACACCGGGGAGCTGTTTTTT	CASSPQGTQNTGELFF
many	.	TRBV27	13	TRBJ2-7	TGTGCCAGCAGCTATGGGGGGCTCAACGAGCAGTACTTC	CASSYGGLNEQYF
many	.	TRBV9	14	TRBJ1-1	TGTGCCAGCAGCGTAGGGGACGTGAACACTGAAGCTTTCTTT	CASSVGDVNTEAFF
.	TRBD2	TRBV12-3/TRBV12-4	17	TRBJ2-1	TGTGCCAGCAGAACTACCGGACTAGCGGGGGGGCGTTCTGAGCAGTTCTTC	CASRTTGLAGGRSEQFF
.	TRBD2	TRBV15	19	TRBJ2-3	TGTGCCACCAGCAGAGGTGGGACTAGCGGGGGCCCCTCCTACAATGAGCAGTATTTT	CATSRGGTSGGPSYNEQYF
many	TRBD1	TRBV10-3	15	TRBJ1-1	TGTGCCATCAGTGAGGCGGGACAGGGTAAAACTGAAGCTTTCTTT	CAISEAGQGKTEAFF